This T cell receptor (beta chain) emerged from a study of T cell repertoires in enteric fever (dated by TCRdb to about 2018). Concerning the study at large: Using volunteers experimentally challenged with Salmonella Typhi or Paratyphi A, the study rebuilt the Salmonella-specific repertoire of circulating effector CD4+ T cells. Mass cytometry was used to identify circulating effector CD4+ T cells responding to Salmonella infection. Tetramers loaded with CdtB(105-125) peptide variants (SP110Y, ST110H) were used to stain T cells, including ex vivo. Live fluorescence barcoding was joined in the study by mass cytometry, by T cell receptor sequencing and by unbiased single-cell cloning.

The CDR1 and CDR2 encoded by the germline V gene (reference sequence) are SEHNR and FQNEAQ. From its cysteine to its phenylalanine, the CDR3 spans 17 amino acids. Only the CDR3 portion is preserved as DNA: 51 bases, with reading frame beginning at the first base. V loses 0 bases at its end and J loses 2 bases; junction bases beyond the gene matches: 5. Remarks on this clonotype: Its antigen specificity is not known. It has no much larger one-base neighbor in the sample; base qualities were not kept.

The reads were generated on an Illumina MiSeq. TCRdb cleaned the public reads at Q25 with fastp, built clones with MiXCR and kept in-frame beta chains. Rows merge per CDR3 protein into single entries with the most common DNA and genes. This sample is represented by just under 1,500 distinct CDR3 sequences; 35% of them were singletons. The top ten clones comprise roughly a fifth of the sample. Broad study findings and their caveats: S. Typhi- and S. Paratyphi A-specific immunodominant T cell antigens were identified as HlyE and CdtB, respectively. Accumulation of T cells not cross-reacting between serovars appeared to be driven by single amino acid variations in the immunodominant proteins CdtB and PhoN. Cross-reactive responses against distantly related Salmonella serovars, as well as clones recognizing antigens unique to S. Typhi or S. Paratyphi A, were included among the expanded clonotypes.

The sample comprised CCR7- CD38- CD4+ T cells from PBMCs. The sequence was collected from a human donor with Salmonella enteric fever, either typhoid or paratyphoid (not recorded which). The sequence joins TRBV7-9 to TRBJ2-1, with 9 central nucleotides matching TRBD2. The CDR3 is CASSLALAGGAYNEQFF. In nucleotide form, the sequence is TGTGCCAGCAGCTTAGCCCTCGCGGGGGGGGCCTACAATGAGCAGTTCTTC.